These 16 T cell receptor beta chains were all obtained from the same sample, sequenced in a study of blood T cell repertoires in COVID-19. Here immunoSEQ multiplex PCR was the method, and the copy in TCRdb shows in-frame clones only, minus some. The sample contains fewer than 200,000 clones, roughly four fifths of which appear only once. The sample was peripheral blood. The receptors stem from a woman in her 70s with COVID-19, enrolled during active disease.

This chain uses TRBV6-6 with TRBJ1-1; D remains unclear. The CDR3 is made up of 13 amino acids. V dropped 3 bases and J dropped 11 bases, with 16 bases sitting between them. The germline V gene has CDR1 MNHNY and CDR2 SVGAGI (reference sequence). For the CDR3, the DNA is TGTGCCAGCAGTTATGACCTCGGGAGTAGGGCTTTCTTT. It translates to CASSYDLGSRAFF.

CDR3 coding DNA: TGCAGCGTGCAGGGACAGGAAGGCCCCTACGAGCAGTACTTC. It encodes CSVQGQEGPYEQYF. This chain links TRBV29-1 with TRBJ2-7; TRBD1 agrees at 8 bases. The V segment lost 6 bases and the J segment 2 bases; nucleotides outside the gene matches: 9. The germline gives CDR1 SQVTM, CDR2 ANQGSEA. This CDR3 is 14 amino acids long.

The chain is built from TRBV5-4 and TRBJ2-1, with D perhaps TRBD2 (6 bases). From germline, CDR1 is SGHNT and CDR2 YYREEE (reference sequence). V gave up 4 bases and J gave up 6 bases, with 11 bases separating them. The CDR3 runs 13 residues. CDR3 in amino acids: CASSGGPINEQFF. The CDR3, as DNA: TGTGCCAGCAGCGGAGGGCCAATCAATGAGCAGTTCTTC. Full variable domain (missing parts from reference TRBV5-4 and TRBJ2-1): ETGVTQSPTHLIKTRGQQVTLRCSSQSGHNTVSWYQQALGQGPQFIFQYYREEENGRGNFPPRFSGLQFPNYSSELNVNALELDDSALYLCASSGGPINEQFFGPGTRLTVL.

The CDR3 loop reads CASSRVDNEQFF. Here the CDR3 DNA reads TGTGCCAGCAGCCGCGTGGACAATGAGCAGTTCTTC. The chain is built from TRBV3-1 (or the pseudogene TRBV3-2) and TRBJ2-1; no definite D call. The germline CDR1 and CDR2 sequences are LGHDT and YNNKEL (reference sequence). The CDR3 is 12 residues long. Deletions cut 4 bases from V and 5 bases from J, with 6 bases between.

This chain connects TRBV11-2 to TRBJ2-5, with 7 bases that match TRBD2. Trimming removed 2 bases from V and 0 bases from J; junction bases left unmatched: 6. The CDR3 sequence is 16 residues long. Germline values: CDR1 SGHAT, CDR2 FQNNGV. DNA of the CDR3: TGTGCCAGCAGCTTAAAGCGTCTAGCGGACCAAGAGACCCAGTACTTC. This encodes CASSLKRLADQETQYF.

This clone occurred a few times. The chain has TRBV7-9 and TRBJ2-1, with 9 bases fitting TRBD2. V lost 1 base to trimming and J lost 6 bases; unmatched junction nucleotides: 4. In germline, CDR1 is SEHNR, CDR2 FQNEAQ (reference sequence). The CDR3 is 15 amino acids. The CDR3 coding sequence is TGTGCCAGCAGCTTAGGGACTAGCGACTCCAATGAGCAGTTCTTC. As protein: CASSLGTSDSNEQFF.

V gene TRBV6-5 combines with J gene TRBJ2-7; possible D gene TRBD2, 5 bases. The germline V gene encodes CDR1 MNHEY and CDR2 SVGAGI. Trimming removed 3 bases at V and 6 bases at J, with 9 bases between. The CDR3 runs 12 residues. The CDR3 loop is CASSYDGGEQYF. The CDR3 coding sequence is TGTGCCAGCAGTTATGACGGAGGCGAGCAGTACTTC.

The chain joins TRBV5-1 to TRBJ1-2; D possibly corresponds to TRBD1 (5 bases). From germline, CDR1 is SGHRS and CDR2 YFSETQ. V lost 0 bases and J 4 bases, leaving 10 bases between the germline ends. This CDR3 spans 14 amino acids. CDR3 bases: TGCGCCAGCAGCTTGGATCCCACAGGCTATGGCTACACCTTC. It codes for CASSLDPTGYGYTF.

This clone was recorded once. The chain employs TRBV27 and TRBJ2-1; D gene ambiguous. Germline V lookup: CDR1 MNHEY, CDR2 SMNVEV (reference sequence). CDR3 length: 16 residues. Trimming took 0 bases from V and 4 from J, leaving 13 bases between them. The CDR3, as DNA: TGTGCCAGCAGTTTATCCTCCGTTCGAGGATACAATGAGCAGTTCTTC. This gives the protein CASSLSSVRGYNEQFF.

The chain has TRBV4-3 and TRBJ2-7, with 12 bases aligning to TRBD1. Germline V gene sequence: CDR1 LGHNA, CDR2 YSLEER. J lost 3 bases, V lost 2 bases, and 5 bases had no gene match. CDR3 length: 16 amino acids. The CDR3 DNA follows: TGCGCCAGCAGCCAAAGGGGACAGGGGGCCAACTACGAGCAGTACTTC. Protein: CASSQRGQGANYEQYF.

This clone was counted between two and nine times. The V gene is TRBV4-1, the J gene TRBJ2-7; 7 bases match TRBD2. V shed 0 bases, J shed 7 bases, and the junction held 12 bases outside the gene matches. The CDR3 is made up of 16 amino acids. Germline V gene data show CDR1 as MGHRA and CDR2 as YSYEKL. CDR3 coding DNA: TGCGCCAGCAGCCAAGAAACTAGCGTCGTGGATCCTGAGCAGTACTTC. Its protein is CASSQETSVVDPEQYF.

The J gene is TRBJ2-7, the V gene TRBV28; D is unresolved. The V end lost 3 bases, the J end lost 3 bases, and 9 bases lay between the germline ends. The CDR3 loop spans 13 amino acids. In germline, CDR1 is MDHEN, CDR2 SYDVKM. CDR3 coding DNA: TGTGCCAGCAGTTTTGGTCTACTCTACGAGCAGTACTTC. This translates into CASSFGLLYEQYF.

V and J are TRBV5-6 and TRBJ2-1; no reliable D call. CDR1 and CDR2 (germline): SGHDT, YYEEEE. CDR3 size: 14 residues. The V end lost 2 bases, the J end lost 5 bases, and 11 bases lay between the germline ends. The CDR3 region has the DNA TGTGCCAGCAGCTTAAGTTTTAGTGACAATGAGCAGTTCTTC. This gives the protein CASSLSFSDNEQFF. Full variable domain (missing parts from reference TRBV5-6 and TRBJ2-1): DAGVTQSPTHLIKTRGQQVTLRCSPKSGHDTVSWYQQALGQGPQFIFQYYEEEERQRGNFPDRFSGHQFPNYSSELNVNALLLGDSALYLCASSLSFSDNEQFFGPGTRLTVL.

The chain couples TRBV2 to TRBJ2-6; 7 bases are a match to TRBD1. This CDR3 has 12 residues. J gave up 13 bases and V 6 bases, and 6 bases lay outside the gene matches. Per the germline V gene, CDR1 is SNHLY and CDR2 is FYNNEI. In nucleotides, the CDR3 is TGTGCCAGCAGACAGACAGGGTGGGTCCTGACTTTC. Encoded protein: CASRQTGWVLTF.

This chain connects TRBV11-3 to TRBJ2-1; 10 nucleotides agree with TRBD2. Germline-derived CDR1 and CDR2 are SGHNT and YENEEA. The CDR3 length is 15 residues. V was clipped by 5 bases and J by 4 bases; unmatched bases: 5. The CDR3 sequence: CASSAGLAVYNEQFF. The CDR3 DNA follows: TGTGCCAGCAGCGCAGGACTAGCGGTTTACAATGAGCAGTTCTTC.

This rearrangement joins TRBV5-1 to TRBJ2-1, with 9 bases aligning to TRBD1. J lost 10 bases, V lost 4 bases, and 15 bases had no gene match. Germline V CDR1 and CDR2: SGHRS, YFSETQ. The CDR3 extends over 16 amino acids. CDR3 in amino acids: CASSAVGTGPRWEQFF. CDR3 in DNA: TGCGCCAGCAGCGCCGTAGGGACAGGGCCTCGATGGGAGCAGTTCTTC.